Presented here are 11 T cell receptor beta chains from one specimen sequenced in a study of cytotoxic CD8 clonotypes in ibrutinib-treated CLL. This table comes from immunoSEQ multiplex PCR, and its TCRdb copy is limited to in-frame clones, with some not included. The repertoire holds around 42,000 clones, over 50% seen once, with 20% to 25% in the top ten. This specimen consisted of PBMCs, obtained after 24 months of ibrutinib treatment. The receptors were gathered from a human donor with chronic lymphocytic leukemia.

This sequence joins TRBV15 and TRBJ2-1; 8 bases match TRBD1. Germline CDR1 reads LNHNV; CDR2 reads YYDKDF (reference sequence). CDR3 length: 15 amino acids. The V segment lost 3 bases and the J segment 6 bases; nucleotides outside the gene matches: 7. The CDR3 region has the DNA TGTGCCACCAGCAGTTGGGGTCAGGGGGCCAATGAGCAGTTCTTC. This gives the protein CATSSWGQGANEQFF.

This rearrangement joins TRBV27 to TRBJ2-1; 11 bases are a match to TRBD1. V shed 4 bases, J shed 4 bases, and the junction held 6 bases outside the gene matches. Looked up from germline, CDR1 is MNHEY and CDR2 is SMNVEV (reference sequence). The CDR3 runs to 16 residues. The CDR3 here is CASSSTGTGGYNEQFF. In DNA form, the CDR3 reads TGTGCCAGCAGTTCAACCGGGACAGGGGGGTACAATGAGCAGTTCTTC.

The chain couples TRBV29-1 to TRBJ2-1, with 8 positions matching TRBD2. CDR1 and CDR2 from the germline V gene are SQVTM and ANQGSEA. Trimming cost V 3 bases and J 4 bases; bases outside gene matches: 5. This CDR3 comprises 14 residues. The CDR3 region is CSVDASGLYNEQFF. The CDR3 DNA reads as TGCAGCGTTGACGCTAGCGGGCTATACAATGAGCAGTTCTTC.

The rearrangement links TRBV28 to TRBJ2-1; D gene uncertain. The V gene's germline CDR1 is MDHEN and CDR2 SYDVKM. The CDR3 has 15 amino acids. Trimming pared 3 bases from V and 4 bases from J, leaving 13 bases between. The CDR3 DNA follows: TGTGCCAGCAGTTTGTTGGCAGCCGCTTACAATGAGCAGTTCTTC. It is translated as CASSLLAAAYNEQFF.

This clone has only a few counts. The V and J genes are TRBV6-5 and TRBJ1-2; D not certain. Germline lookup yields CDR1 MNHEY and CDR2 SVGAGI. This CDR3 comprises 14 residues. The V and J ends lost 6 bases and 4 bases respectively, with 15 bases between them. The DNA of the CDR3 is TGTGCCAGCAGACCCTCTCCAGGATTCTATGGCTACACCTTC. Its protein is CASRPSPGFYGYTF.

This clone was detected many times. Mismatch with germline at one junction end may stem from a read error. The J gene is TRBJ2-1, the V gene TRBV7-7, with D uncertain. The CDR3 covers 15 residues. Germline CDR1 reads SSHAT; CDR2 reads FNYEAQ (reference sequence). CDR3 coding DNA: TGTGCTAGCAGCTTAGGTACCAGTTCCTACAATGAGCAGTTCTTC. Translated: CASSLGTSSYNEQFF.

This clone was seen a single time. V usage is TRBV28 and J usage is TRBJ2-5; D unclear. This CDR3 spans 11 amino acids. The germline gives CDR1 MDHEN, CDR2 SYDVKM. V was shortened by 7 bases and J by 0 bases, with 3 bases between the two germline ends. For the CDR3, the DNA is TGTGCCAGCATATACCAAGAGACCCAGTACTTC. This encodes CASIYQETQYF.

This chain uses TRBV6-1 with TRBJ2-3; 12 bases match TRBD2. CDR1 is MNHNS and CDR2 is SASEGT in the germline V gene. This CDR3 has 19 residues. The V and J ends lost 1 base and 5 bases, in that order; junction bases with no gene match: 13. CDR3 nucleotide sequence: TGTGCCAGCAGTGAAGTTTCAGTGGGGCTAGCGGGAGGGGGAGATACGCAGTATTTT. It yields the protein CASSEVSVGLAGGGDTQYF.

This chain joins TRBV7-3 and TRBJ2-3; 10 nucleotides align to TRBD2. Germline V gives CDR1 SGHTA, CDR2 FQGTGA. The trim removed 4 bases at V and 4 bases at J, leaving 8 bases unmatched. The length of the CDR3 is 16 residues. For the CDR3, the DNA is TGTGCCAGCAGCTCTCGAATAGCGGGAGGTTCAGATACGCAGTATTTT. It codes for CASSSRIAGGSDTQYF. Filled out from reference TRBV7-3 and TRBJ2-3, the complete variable domain reads GAGVSQTPSNKVTEKGKYVELRCDPISGHTALYWYRQSLGQGPEFLIYFQGTGAADDSGLPNDRFFAVRPEGSVSTLKIQRTERGDSAVYLCASSSRIAGGSDTQYFGPGTRLTVL.

The genes are TRBV11-2 and TRBJ1-3; D perhaps matches TRBD1 (5 bases). The CDR3 contains 16 residues. The ends were cut back, 3 bases at V and 1 base at J, with 13 bases in the middle. CDR1 is SGHAT, CDR2 FQNNGV, per germline. The CDR3 sequence is CASSFRGTLSGNTIYF. The CDR3 DNA reads as TGTGCCAGCAGCTTCCGGGGCACTCTTTCTGGAAACACCATATATTTT.

V is TRBV7-9 and J is TRBJ1-1; D is unclear. V lost 5 bases and J lost 4, with 11 bases in between. The CDR3 runs 13 residues. Germline-derived CDR1 and CDR2 are SEHNR and FQNEAQ (reference sequence). CDR3 residues: CASSGISVTEAFF. The CDR3, as DNA: TGTGCCAGCAGCGGGATTAGCGTCACTGAAGCTTTCTTT. Using reference TRBV7-9 and TRBJ1-1 for the parts outside the CDR3, the full variable domain is DTGVSQNPRHKITKRGQNVTFRCDPISEHNRLYWYRQTLGQGPEFLTYFQNEAQLEKSRLLSDRFSAERPKGSFSTLEIQRTEQGDSAMYLCASSGISVTEAFFGQGTRLTVV.